The 32 T cell receptor beta chains presented below share a single source sample, sequenced in a study of T cell responses to AZD1222 COVID-19 vaccine. Clones were sequenced by immunoSEQ multiplex PCR, and TCRdb holds only the in-frame ones, with some missing. The table shows some 200,000 clones, with approximately 90% occurring only once. Here the sequenced sample was peripheral blood, taken on day 0 of AZD1222 vaccination. The origin of the receptors is an adult in good health.

The chain links TRBV6-1 to TRBJ2-1, with D possibly matching TRBD2 (5 bases). V dropped 0 bases and J dropped 7 bases, with 16 bases sitting between them. The germline V gene has CDR1 MNHNS and CDR2 SASEGT. This CDR3 has 16 amino acids. CDR3: CASSEALRPLGNEQFF. In nucleotides, the CDR3 is TGTGCCAGCAGTGAAGCGCTTCGGCCACTAGGGAATGAGCAGTTCTTC.

The chain is built from TRBV28 and TRBJ1-2; tentative D call: TRBD1 (5 bases). The length of the CDR3 is 11 residues. Germline V lookup: CDR1 MDHEN, CDR2 SYDVKM. V lost 5 bases to trimming and J lost 8 bases, with 9 bases between them. The CDR3 is CASSKQGGYTF. The CDR3 nucleotides are TGTGCCAGCAGTAAGCAGGGAGGCTACACCTTC.

The rearrangement links TRBV10-3 to TRBJ2-7; 7 positions agree with TRBD2. The CDR3 contains 14 residues. V was pared by 4 bases and J by 6 bases, with 9 bases of the junction left unmatched. CDR1 and CDR2 (germline): ENHRY, SYGVKD. The CDR3 DNA is TGTGCCATCAGTGGAGGCGGACTAGTCTCCGAGCAGTACTTC. This translates into CAISGGGLVSEQYF.

The rearrangement links TRBV7-2 to TRBJ1-6, with D unclear. Trimming removed 5 bases at V and 6 bases at J, with 11 bases between. CDR3 length: 14 residues. Germline CDR1 and CDR2: SGHTA and FQGNSA. DNA of the CDR3: TGTGCCAGCAGCCGGGCCCTACTTAATTCACCCCTCCACTTT. It is translated as CASSRALLNSPLHF.

V usage is TRBV29-1 and J usage is TRBJ2-7; D may be TRBD1 (5 bases). The germline V and J ends were trimmed by 6 bases and 5 bases, with 17 bases remaining between them. The CDR3 is made up of 13 amino acids. Per the germline V gene, CDR1 is SQVTM and CDR2 is ANQGSEA. The CDR3 loop is CSVRTPGNDEQYF. The CDR3 DNA reads TGCAGCGTCAGGACCCCAGGGAACGACGAGCAGTACTTC.

The chain has TRBV3-1 (or the pseudogene TRBV3-2) and TRBJ2-2, with D uncertain. The CDR3 spans 15 residues. Germline CDR1 is LGHDT and CDR2 is YNNKEL (reference sequence). The germline V and J ends were trimmed by 1 base and 9 bases, with 15 bases remaining between them. The CDR3 protein is CASSQVLAAERELFF. The CDR3, as DNA: TGTGCCAGCAGCCAAGTCTTGGCGGCGGAGCGGGAGCTGTTTTTT.

V gene TRBV7-3 combines with J gene TRBJ2-1; 9 bases are shared with TRBD2. J gave up 4 bases and V 5 bases, and 9 bases lay outside the gene matches. The CDR3 consists of 16 residues. Germline V lookup: CDR1 SGHTA, CDR2 FQGTGA. This CDR3 reads CASSQDGLAGYNEQFF. The CDR3 DNA reads as TGTGCCAGCAGCCAAGACGGGCTAGCGGGGTACAATGAGCAGTTCTTC.

This clone was seen only a few times. The chain links TRBV6-5 to TRBJ2-7; TRBD1 aligns across 10 bases. V lost 4 bases to trimming and J lost 5 bases; unmatched junction nucleotides: 2. Germline lookup yields CDR1 MNHEY and CDR2 SVGAGI. The CDR3 is 13 amino acids. The CDR3 spells CASSLTGGNEQYF. CDR3 coding DNA: TGTGCCAGCAGTTTGACAGGGGGCAACGAGCAGTACTTC.

The chain carries TRBV10-3 and TRBJ1-2, with unresolved D. The CDR3 has 13 amino acids. The V end was cut by 2 bases, the J end by 2 bases, with 6 bases between. The V gene's germline CDR1 is ENHRY and CDR2 SYGVKD. The CDR3 loop reads CAISEQVNYGYTF. The CDR3 coding sequence is TGTGCCATCAGTGAGCAAGTGAACTATGGCTACACCTTC.

The V and J genes are TRBV9 and TRBJ1-6; no definite D call. The V and J ends lost 3 bases and 6 bases respectively, with 19 bases between them. CDR1 SGDLS and CDR2 YYNGEE come from the germline V gene. This CDR3 contains 17 residues. The CDR3 DNA is TGTGCCAGCAGCGCCCCACCCGAGGGAGGGTCTAATTCACCCCTCCACTTT. Its protein is CASSAPPEGGSNSPLHF.

The chain employs TRBV28 and TRBJ1-5; D gene ambiguous. V dropped 6 bases and J dropped 11 bases, with 17 bases sitting between them. CDR1 is MDHEN and CDR2 is SYDVKM in the germline V gene. There are 13 residues in the CDR3. The CDR3 loop is CASSLGPVDSQHF. CDR3 DNA sequence: TGTGCCAGCAGCCTAGGGCCCGTGGATTCCCAGCATTTT.

This chain joins TRBV28 and TRBJ1-6; D remains unclear. The CDR3 totals 12 residues. Germline assignment: CDR1 MDHEN and CDR2 SYDVKM. Trimming removed 2 bases from V and 9 bases from J, with 5 bases in between. The CDR3 sequence is CASSLLLSPLHF. The CDR3, as DNA: TGTGCCAGCAGTTTACTACTTTCACCCCTCCACTTT.

The chain couples TRBV23-1 to TRBJ1-2; 7 nucleotides line up with TRBD1. TRBV23-1 is flagged as an ORF with uncertain function. V gave up 0 bases and J gave up 10 bases; unmatched junction bases: 14. The CDR3 runs to 16 residues. The CDR3 here is CASSQSESRGYIVYTF. DNA of the CDR3: TGCGCCAGCAGTCAATCTGAGTCCAGGGGGTATATAGTCTACACCTTC.

The chain carries TRBV27 and TRBJ1-3; TRBD1 matches 7 bases. The CDR3 is 15 residues long. After removal of 5 bases from V and 0 bases from J, the junction contained 4 bases not matched to a gene. Germline V lookup: CDR1 MNHEY, CDR2 SMNVEV (reference sequence). CDR3 sequence (DNA): TGTGCCAGCAGTCGACAGGGAGGCTCTGGAAACACCATATATTTT. Translating gives CASSRQGGSGNTIYF.

The genes are TRBV28 and TRBJ2-4; 8 nucleotides agree with TRBD2. This CDR3 has 14 amino acids. The junction had 3 bases not matched to a gene; V was cut back by 1 base and J by 7 bases. Germline loops: CDR1 MDHEN, CDR2 SYDVKM. CDR3 loop: CASSLSGGGNIQYF. CDR3 in DNA: TGTGCCAGCAGTTTATCGGGAGGGGGGAACATTCAGTACTTC.

The chain joins TRBV20-1 to TRBJ1-1; D gene uncertain. V was cut by 0 bases and J by 11 bases, with 10 bases left in between. The CDR3 covers 11 residues. Germline loops: CDR1 DFQATT, CDR2 SNEGSKA (reference sequence). CDR3 residues: CSAREMGGAFF. The CDR3 bases are TGCAGTGCTAGAGAAATGGGAGGGGCTTTCTTT.

With regard to this clone: A junction boundary mismatches the germline segment, possibly from a read error. The genes are TRBV19 and TRBJ1-6; a weak D match, TRBD1 (5 bases). The CDR3 spans 14 residues. Germline-derived CDR1 and CDR2 are LNHDA and SQIVND (reference sequence). CDR3: CASSMDRQNSSLHF. The CDR3 region has the DNA TGTGCCAGTAGTATGGATAGACAGAATTCATCCCTCCACTTT.

The rearrangement links TRBV19 to TRBJ1-2; D is unresolved. Germline V CDR1 and CDR2: LNHDA, SQIVND (reference sequence). CDR3 size: 13 residues. Trimming stripped 1 base from V and 6 bases from J, with 9 bases between. This CDR3 reads CASSIGRHDGYTF. For the CDR3, the DNA is TGTGCCAGTAGTATAGGGAGGCATGATGGCTACACCTTC.

V and J are TRBV6-2 or TRBV6-3 and TRBJ2-1, with TRBD2 matching 11 bases. J lost 0 bases, V lost 0 bases, and 13 bases had no gene match. The V gene's germline CDR1 is MNHEY and CDR2 SVGEGT. The CDR3 runs 21 residues. The CDR3 region is CASSYSVTSGREGGSYNEQFF. Here the CDR3 DNA reads TGTGCCAGCAGTTACTCCGTAACTAGCGGGAGAGAAGGGGGCTCCTACAATGAGCAGTTCTTC.

The chain recombines TRBV20-1 with TRBJ1-5; D remains unclear. Per germline, CDR1 DFQATT and CDR2 SNEGSKA (reference sequence). CDR3 size: 14 residues. The V end was cut by 3 bases, the J end by 0 bases, with 9 bases between. CDR3 DNA: TGCAGTGCTAGTGGCAGATATAGCAATCAGCCCCAGCATTTT. Translated: CSASGRYSNQPQHF.

The chain couples TRBV9 to TRBJ1-3, with TRBD1 matching 9 bases. Germline V gene lookup returns CDR1 SGDLS and CDR2 YYNGEE. The CDR3 has 16 residues. Losses at the gene ends were 0 bases for V and 5 bases for J; bases not matched to a gene: 6. For the CDR3, the DNA is TGTGCCAGCAGCGTAGGACTCGGGACAGGGCGAAACACCATATATTTT. This gives the protein CASSVGLGTGRNTIYF.

The V gene is TRBV7-9, the J gene TRBJ1-5; D uncertain. The CDR3 is made up of 14 amino acids. The germline V gene has CDR1 SEHNR and CDR2 FQNEAQ (reference sequence). The V and J ends lost 4 bases and 6 bases respectively, with 13 bases between them. CDR3 sequence (DNA): TGTGCCAGCAGCTCCGGGTCCGGCGGTCAGCCCCAGCATTTT. It translates to CASSSGSGGQPQHF.

This clone is a singleton in its sample. The V gene is TRBV6-2 or TRBV6-3, the J gene TRBJ1-5; D unclear. The germline gives CDR1 MNHEY, CDR2 SVGEGT. The V end lost 2 bases, the J end lost 3 bases, and 11 bases lay between the germline ends. CDR3 size: 15 residues. The CDR3 here is CASSYTSSHNQPQHF. The CDR3 DNA reads TGTGCCAGCAGTTACACCTCATCACACAATCAGCCCCAGCATTTT.

This clone was counted only a few times. The V and J genes are TRBV7-8 and TRBJ1-4; D is uncertain. The CDR3 has 16 amino acids. CDR1 is SGHVS and CDR2 is FQNEAQ in the germline V gene. V lost 5 bases and J lost 0, with 13 bases in between. The CDR3 DNA reads as TGTGCCAGCAGCCCCCTCCGGGGTTCAACTAATGAAAAACTGTTTTTT. Amino acids: CASSPLRGSTNEKLFF.

V is TRBV11-3 and J is TRBJ2-7; tentative D call: TRBD1 (5 bases). The V gene lost 6 bases and the J gene lost 6 bases, with 15 bases spanning the gap. The length of the CDR3 is 13 residues. Per the germline V gene, CDR1 is SGHNT and CDR2 is YENEEA. CDR3 in amino acids: CASSPETAGEQYF. DNA for the CDR3: TGTGCCAGCAGTCCCGAGACAGCAGGCGAGCAGTACTTC.

This chain joins TRBV5-4 and TRBJ2-1; D not certain. There are 17 residues in the CDR3. Per germline, CDR1 SGHNT and CDR2 YYREEE (reference sequence). Trimming shortened V by 0 bases and J by 0 bases, and 13 bases separated the two germline ends. Written as DNA, the CDR3 is TGTGCCAGCAGCTTGGGGGGATCCTATCGCTCCTACAATGAGCAGTTCTTC. Translated: CASSLGGSYRSYNEQFF.

This chain connects TRBV6-5 to TRBJ2-7; possible D gene TRBD1, 6 bases. The CDR3 contains 14 residues. Germline CDR1 is MNHEY and CDR2 is SVGAGI. V gave up 6 bases and J gave up 2 bases, with 14 bases separating them. CDR3 sequence (DNA): TGTGCCAGCAGCGCACAGGGTTCAGCCTACGAGCAGTACTTC. Amino acid sequence: CASSAQGSAYEQYF.

This chain joins TRBV7-2 and TRBJ2-1, with TRBD1 matching 10 bases. Trimming removed 3 bases from V and 3 bases from J; junction bases left unmatched: 2. This CDR3 has 15 amino acids. Germline CDR1 SGHTA, CDR2 FQGNSA. DNA for the CDR3: TGTGCCAGCAGCTTGGGACAGGGGAACTACAATGAGCAGTTCTTC. It encodes CASSLGQGNYNEQFF.

This chain uses TRBV9 with TRBJ2-3; D not certain. Trimming shortened V by 2 bases and J by 0 bases, and 10 bases separated the two germline ends. The CDR3 consists of 15 residues. The germline CDR1 and CDR2 sequences are SGDLS and YYNGEE. The CDR3 is CASSVHGGSTDTQYF. CDR3 in DNA: TGTGCCAGCAGCGTTCATGGCGGTAGCACAGATACGCAGTATTTT.

The genes are TRBV23-1 and TRBJ2-7, with D possibly being TRBD1 (5 bases). TRBV23-1 is classed as an ORF, of uncertain function. The ends were cut back, 1 base at V and 0 bases at J, with 13 bases in the middle. This CDR3 has 16 residues. DNA of the CDR3: TGCGCCAGCAGTCAATTCCAGGGATTAAGCTCCTACGAGCAGTACTTC. Protein: CASSQFQGLSSYEQYF.

The chain carries TRBV28 and TRBJ2-2, with 7 positions matching TRBD1. Germline V gene sequence: CDR1 MDHEN, CDR2 SYDVKM. The CDR3 runs to 15 residues. Losses at the gene ends were 6 bases for V and 1 base for J; bases not matched to a gene: 5. CDR3 region: CASRRRTGNTGELFF. CDR3 DNA: TGTGCCAGCAGGAGGAGGACAGGGAACACCGGGGAGCTGTTTTTT.

The chain has TRBV7-2 and TRBJ2-1; D possibly matches TRBD1 or TRBD2 (5 bases each). Trimming removed 2 bases at V and 5 bases at J, with 13 bases between. Germline CDR1 SGHTA, CDR2 FQGNSA. This CDR3 spans 15 amino acids. CDR3 sequence reads: CASSLMLEGHNEQFF. DNA of the CDR3: TGTGCCAGCAGCTTAATGCTAGAGGGGCACAATGAGCAGTTCTTC.